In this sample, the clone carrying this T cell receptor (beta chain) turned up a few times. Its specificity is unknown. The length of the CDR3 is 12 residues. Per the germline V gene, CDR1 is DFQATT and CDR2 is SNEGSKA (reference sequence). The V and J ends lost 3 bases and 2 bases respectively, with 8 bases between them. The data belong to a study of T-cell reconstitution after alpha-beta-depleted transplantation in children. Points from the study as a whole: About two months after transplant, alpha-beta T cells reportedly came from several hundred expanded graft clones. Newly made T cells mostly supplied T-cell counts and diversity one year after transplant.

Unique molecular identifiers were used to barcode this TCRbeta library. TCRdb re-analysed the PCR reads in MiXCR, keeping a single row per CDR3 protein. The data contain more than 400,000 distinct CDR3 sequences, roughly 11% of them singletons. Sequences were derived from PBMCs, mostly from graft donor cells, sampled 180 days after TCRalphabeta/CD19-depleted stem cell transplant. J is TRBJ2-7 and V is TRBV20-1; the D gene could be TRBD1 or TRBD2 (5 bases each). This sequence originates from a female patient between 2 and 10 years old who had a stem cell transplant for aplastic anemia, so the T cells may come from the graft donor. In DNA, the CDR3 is TGCAGTGCTAGGACGGGGCCCTACGAGCAGTACTTC. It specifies CSARTGPYEQYF.